This T cell receptor (beta chain) was found in a study of T-cell reconstitution after alpha-beta-depleted transplantation in children. Study conclusions and caveats: The high TCRbeta diversity at day 60 in some patients came from surviving recipient T cells and thymic progenitors. Hyperexpanded clones declined; after one year, newly produced T cells mostly supplied diversity. Reports say that about two months after transplant, the alpha-beta T cells came out of several hundred graft clones that had expanded.

Unique molecular identifiers featured in how the TCRbeta library was prepared. TCRdb reprocessed the PCR reads via MiXCR and lists one record per CDR3 protein. Here the sample spans approximately 240,000 distinct CDR3 sequences, about a tenth being singletons. Germline V lookup: CDR1 SGHRS, CDR2 YFSETQ. V shed 7 bases, J shed 3 bases, and the junction held 12 bases outside the gene matches. This CDR3 is built from 15 residues. This clonotype has at least ten counts. The target antigen is unknown. Source: PBMCs, taken before TCRalphabeta/CD19-depleted stem cell transplant. The source is a child younger than two with acute myeloid leukemia, due to receive a stem cell transplant. The chain is built from TRBV5-1 and TRBJ1-1, with 7 positions matching TRBD1. CDR3 in amino acids: CASSFFAGGDTEAFF. Here the CDR3 DNA reads TGCGCCAGCTCTTTCTTCGCAGGGGGTGACACTGAAGCTTTCTTT. Using reference TRBV5-1 and TRBJ1-1 for the parts outside the CDR3, the full variable domain is KAGVTQTPRYLIKTRGQQVTLSCSPISGHRSVSWYQQTPGQGLQFLFEYFSETQRNKGNFPGRFSGRQFSNSRSEMNVSTLELGDSALYLCASSFFAGGDTEAFFGQGTRLTVV.